This entry features one T cell receptor beta chain sequence. Its specificity is not known. The CDR3 length is 17 residues. With V trimmed by 5 bases and J by 1 base, 10 bases remained unmatched. Germline values: CDR1 LGHNA, CDR2 YNFKEQ. TCRdb keeps only in-frame clones here, not all; method: immunoSEQ multiplex PCR. The table has 80,000 to 90,000 clones, over 85% seen once. The data are from a study of graft-versus-host responses after intestinal transplantation. Study-level background: Following induction with anti-thymocyte globulin, all recipients were given tacrolimus and steroids for approximately three years. Findings and limits, study-wide: Ileal or blood samples showed some GvH clones first, and such clones were also found in recipient marrow. An association linked early post-transplant HvG declines with peak circulating GvH clone levels.

The TCR comes from a human donor who received an intestinal transplant. This chain uses TRBV4-2 with TRBJ2-7; TRBD1 matches at 11 bases. This specimen consisted of unstimulated CD4+ T cells sorted from spleen or lymph node cells, obtained before intestinal transplant. CDR3 bases: TGTGCCAGCAGCGAGGGACAGGGGGAAAGCGGTTCCTACGAGCAGTACTTC. This encodes CASSEGQGESGSYEQYF.